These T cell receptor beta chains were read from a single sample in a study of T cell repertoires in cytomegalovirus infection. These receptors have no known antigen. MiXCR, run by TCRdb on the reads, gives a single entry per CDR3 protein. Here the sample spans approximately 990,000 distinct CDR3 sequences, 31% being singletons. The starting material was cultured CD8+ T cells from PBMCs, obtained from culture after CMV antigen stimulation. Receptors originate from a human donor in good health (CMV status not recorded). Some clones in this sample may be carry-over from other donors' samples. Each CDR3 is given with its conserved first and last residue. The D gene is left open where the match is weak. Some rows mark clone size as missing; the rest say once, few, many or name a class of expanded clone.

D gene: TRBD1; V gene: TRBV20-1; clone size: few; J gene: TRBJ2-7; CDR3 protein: CSAEGDRDYEQYF; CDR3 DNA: TGCAGTGCGGAGGGGGACAGGGACTACGAGCAGTACTTC
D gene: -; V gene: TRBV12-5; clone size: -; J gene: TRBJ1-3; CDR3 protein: CASGLGAAYSGNTIYF; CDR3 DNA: TGTGCTAGTGGTTTGGGAGCGGCATACTCTGGAAACACCATATATTTT
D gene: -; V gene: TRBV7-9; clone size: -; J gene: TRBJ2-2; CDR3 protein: CASSSPPVGELFF; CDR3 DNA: TGTGCCAGCAGTTCTCCGCCCGTCGGGGAGCTGTTTTTT
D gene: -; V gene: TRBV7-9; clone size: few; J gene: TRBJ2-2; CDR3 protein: CASSLPFKGKNTGELFF; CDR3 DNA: TGTGCCAGCAGCTTACCTTTTAAGGGCAAGAACACCGGGGAGCTGTTTTTT
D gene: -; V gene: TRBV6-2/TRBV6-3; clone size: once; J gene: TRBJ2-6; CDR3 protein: CASSYSTPRARVLTF; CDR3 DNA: TGTGCCAGCAGTTACTCGACCCCACGGGCACGCGTCCTGACTTTC
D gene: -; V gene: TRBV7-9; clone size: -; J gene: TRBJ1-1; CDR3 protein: CASSSGLGRGEAFF; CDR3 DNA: TGTGCCAGCAGCTCGGGATTGGGCCGGGGTGAAGCTTTCTTT
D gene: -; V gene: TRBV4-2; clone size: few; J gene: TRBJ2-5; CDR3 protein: CASSQEDFPQETQYF; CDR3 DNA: TGTGCCAGCAGCCAAGAGGACTTTCCCCAAGAGACCCAGTACTTC
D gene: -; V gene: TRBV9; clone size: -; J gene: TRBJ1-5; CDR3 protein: CASSVGQLGQPQHF; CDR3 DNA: TGTGCCAGCAGCGTAGGCCAGCTGGGTCAGCCCCAGCATTTT
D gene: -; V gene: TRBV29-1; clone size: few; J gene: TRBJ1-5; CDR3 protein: CSVEVGFNQPQHF; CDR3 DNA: TGCAGCGTTGAAGTGGGGTTCAATCAGCCCCAGCATTTT
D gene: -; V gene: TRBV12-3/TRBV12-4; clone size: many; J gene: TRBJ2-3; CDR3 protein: CASRIARGGTDTQYF; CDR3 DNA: TGTGCCAGCAGAATCGCGCGGGGTGGAACAGATACGCAGTATTTT
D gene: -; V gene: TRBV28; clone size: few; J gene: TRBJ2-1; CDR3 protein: CASSLWAFEQFF; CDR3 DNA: TGTGCCAGCAGTTTATGGGCCTTTGAGCAGTTCTTC
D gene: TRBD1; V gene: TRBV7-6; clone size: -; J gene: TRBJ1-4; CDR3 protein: CASSPLGQGADEKLFF; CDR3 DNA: TGTGCCAGCAGCCCGCTAGGACAGGGGGCCGATGAAAAACTGTTTTTT
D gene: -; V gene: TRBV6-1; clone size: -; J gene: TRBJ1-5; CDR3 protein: CASSQPQGTDQPQHF; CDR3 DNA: TGTGCCAGCAGTCAACCCCAGGGGACGGATCAGCCCCAGCATTTT
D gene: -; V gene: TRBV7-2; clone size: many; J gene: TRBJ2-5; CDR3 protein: CASSLSHFIYRVQETQYF; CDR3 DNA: TGTGCCAGCAGCTTATCCCACTTTATCTACAGGGTCCAAGAGACCCAGTACTTC
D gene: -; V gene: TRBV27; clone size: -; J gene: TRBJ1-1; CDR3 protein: CASSFLGQVTEAFF; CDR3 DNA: TGTGCCAGCAGTTTCTTAGGGCAGGTCACTGAAGCTTTCTTT
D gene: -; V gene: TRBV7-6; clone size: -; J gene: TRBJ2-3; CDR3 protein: CASSQWGGLADTQYF; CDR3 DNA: TGTGCCAGCAGTCAATGGGGCGGGCTGGCAGATACGCAGTATTTT
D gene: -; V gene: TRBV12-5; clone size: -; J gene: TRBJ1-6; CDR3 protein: CASGLAPDGFGSPLHF; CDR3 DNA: TGTGCTAGTGGTTTGGCGCCGGACGGCTTTGGTTCACCCCTCCACTTT
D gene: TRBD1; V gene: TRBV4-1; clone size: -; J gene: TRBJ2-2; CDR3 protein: CASSRLGTGGGTGELFF; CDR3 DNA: TGCGCCAGCAGCCGCCTCGGGACAGGGGGTGGCACCGGGGAGCTGTTTTTT
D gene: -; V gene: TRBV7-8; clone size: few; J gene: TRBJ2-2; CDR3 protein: CASSLAGELELFF; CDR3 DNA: TGTGCCAGCAGCTTAGCTGGGGAACTAGAGCTGTTTTTT
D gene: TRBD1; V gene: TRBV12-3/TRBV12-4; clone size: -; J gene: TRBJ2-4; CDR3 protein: CASSLLKWGQGNIQYF; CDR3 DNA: TGTGCCAGCAGTTTATTAAAATGGGGACAGGGAAACATTCAGTACTTC
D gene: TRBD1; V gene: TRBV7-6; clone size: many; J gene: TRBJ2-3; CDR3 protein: CASSFGAGGADTQYF; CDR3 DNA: TGTGCCAGCAGCTTCGGGGCAGGGGGTGCAGATACGCAGTATTTT
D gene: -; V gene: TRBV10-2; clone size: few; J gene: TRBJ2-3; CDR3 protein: CASSEALGTDTQYF; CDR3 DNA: TGCGCCAGCAGTGAAGCGTTGGGAACAGATACGCAGTATTTT
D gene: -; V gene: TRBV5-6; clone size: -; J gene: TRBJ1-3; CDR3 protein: CASSLGESFSGNTIYF; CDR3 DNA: TGTGCCAGCAGCTTGGGAGAATCTTTCTCTGGAAACACCATATATTTT
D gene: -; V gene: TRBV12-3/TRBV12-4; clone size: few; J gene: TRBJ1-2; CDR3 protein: CASSLGRARVYGYTF; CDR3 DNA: TGTGCCAGCAGTTTAGGGAGGGCTCGGGTCTATGGCTACACCTTC
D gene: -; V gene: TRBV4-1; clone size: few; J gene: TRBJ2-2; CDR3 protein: CASSYQGSDTGELFF; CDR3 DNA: TGCGCCAGCAGCTATCAGGGGTCAGACACCGGGGAGCTGTTTTTT
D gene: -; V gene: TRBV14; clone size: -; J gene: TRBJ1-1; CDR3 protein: CASSETGAGTEAFF; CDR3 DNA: TGTGCCAGCAGCGAAACAGGAGCGGGCACTGAAGCTTTCTTT